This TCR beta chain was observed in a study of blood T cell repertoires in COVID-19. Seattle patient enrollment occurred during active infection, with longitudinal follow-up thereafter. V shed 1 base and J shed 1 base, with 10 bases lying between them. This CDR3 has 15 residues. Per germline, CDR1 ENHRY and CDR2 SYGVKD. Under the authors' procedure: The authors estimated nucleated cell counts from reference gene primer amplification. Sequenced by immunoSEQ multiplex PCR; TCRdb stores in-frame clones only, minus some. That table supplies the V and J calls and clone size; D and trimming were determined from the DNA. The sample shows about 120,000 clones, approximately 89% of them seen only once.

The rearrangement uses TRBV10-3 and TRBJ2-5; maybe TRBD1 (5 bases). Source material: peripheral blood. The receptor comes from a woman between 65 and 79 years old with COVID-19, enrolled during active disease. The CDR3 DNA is TGTGCCATCAGTGAGTTCTCAGGGTCCCAAGAGACCCAGTACTTC. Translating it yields CAISEFSGSQETQYF.